This is a list of T cell receptor beta chains from one sample in a study of Ad26.COV2.S vaccination and SARS-CoV-2 variants. The assay was immunoSEQ multiplex PCR, and TCRdb's table has in-frame clones only and misses some. The data contain hundreds of thousands of clones, roughly 90% of them singletons. The sample here was peripheral blood, taken in a trial of Ad26.COV2.S vaccine versus placebo. The receptors were sampled from a person aged 18-65 years who received the Ad26.COV2.S COVID-19 vaccine or a placebo. Each CDR3 is given with its conserved first and last residue. A D gene is named only where the DNA matches it firmly. Not every row has a clone size; where given, it reads once, few, many or a size class.

v_call	clone_size	d_call	j_call	cdr3_aa	cdr3_nt
TRBV5-8	few	-	TRBJ1-6	CASSFDRAYNSPLHF	TGTGCCAGCAGCTTTGACAGAGCCTATAATTCACCCCTCCACTTT
TRBV20-1	-	-	TRBJ1-1	CSAKEAGQSF	TGCAGTGCTAAAGAGGCGGGACAATCTTTT
TRBV7-2	-	-	TRBJ1-2	CASSLDPRLPGSGYTF	TGTGCCAGCAGCTTAGACCCCCGGTTGCCGGGGAGTGGCTACACCTTC
TRBV3-1/TRBV3-2	-	-	TRBJ2-5	CASSQGPETYGQETQYF	TGTGCCAGCAGCCAAGGTCCTGAGACGTACGGGCAAGAGACCCAGTACTTC
TRBV20-1	-	-	TRBJ2-6	CSASNPGWSSGANVLTF	TGCAGTGCTAGTAATCCAGGGTGGTCCTCTGGGGCCAACGTCCTGACTTTC
TRBV5-6	-	TRBD1	TRBJ1-1	CASSLIPTGGHTEAFF	TGTGCCAGCAGCTTGATCCCGACAGGGGGACACACTGAAGCTTTCTTT
TRBV5-4	-	TRBD1	TRBJ1-2	CASSLGVRTGAVGTF	TGTGCCAGCAGCTTAGGTGTCCGGACAGGGGCGGTGGGTACCTTC
TRBV10-2	few	-	TRBJ1-5	CATWTSGQPQHF	TGCGCCACCTGGACATCTGGGCAGCCCCAGCATTTT
TRBV7-2	-	-	TRBJ1-3	CASSPRTASGNTIYF	TGTGCCAGCAGCCCACGGACAGCCTCTGGAAACACCATATATTTT
TRBV10-1	-	-	TRBJ2-2	CASRGGGTGELFF	TGCGCCAGCAGGGGTGGAGGGACCGGGGAGCTGTTTTTT
TRBV6-6	-	-	TRBJ2-7	CASSPRQGGSYEQYF	TGTGCCAGCAGCCCCAGGCAGGGGGGTTCCTACGAGCAGTACTTC
TRBV7-2	-	-	TRBJ1-6	CASSLGSQGRDSPLHF	TGTGCCAGCAGCTTAGGCTCACAGGGTAGGGATTCACCCCTCCACTTT
TRBV16	-	-	TRBJ2-6	CASSRASGANVLTF	TGTGCCAGCAGCCGGGCCTCTGGGGCCAACGTCCTGACTTTC
TRBV4-1	-	-	TRBJ2-7	CASSQGTAGSYEQYF	TGCGCCAGCAGCCAAGGGACAGCCGGCTCCTACGAGCAGTACTTC
TRBV10-2	-	-	TRBJ1-5	CASSVIYGNQPQHF	TGCGCCAGCAGTGTTATTTATGGGAATCAGCCCCAGCATTTT
TRBV19	-	-	TRBJ2-1	CASSINGNEQFF	TGTGCCAGTAGTATAAATGGAAATGAGCAGTTCTTC
TRBV5-4	-	TRBD1	TRBJ1-3	CASSRGQGAPTIYF	TGTGCCAGCAGCCGGGGACAGGGGGCGCCCACCATATATTTT
TRBV5-1	-	TRBD1	TRBJ2-2	CASREVGQGNTGELFF	TGCGCCAGCCGTGAGGTGGGACAGGGGAATACCGGGGAGCTGTTTTTT
TRBV11-2	-	-	TRBJ1-2	CASSLDLAGPIYYGYTF	TGTGCCAGCAGCTTAGATCTCGCAGGACCAATATACTATGGCTACACCTTC
TRBV6-5	-	-	TRBJ2-7	CASMFRTGYEQYF	TGTGCCAGCATGTTCCGTACAGGGTACGAGCAGTACTTC
TRBV28	-	TRBD2	TRBJ2-1	CASSYDWVSNGTSGLGVMQFF	TGTGCCAGCAGCTACGACTGGGTATCAAACGGGACTAGCGGGTTGGGGGTGATGCAGTTCTTC
TRBV6-4	once	-	TRBJ1-2	CASSVTFSGSGYTF	TGTGCCAGCAGTGTCACGTTTAGCGGAAGTGGCTACACCTTC
TRBV7-2	-	-	TRBJ1-5	CASSLIDSNQPQHF	TGTGCCAGCAGCTTAATAGATAGCAATCAGCCCCAGCATTTT
TRBV2	-	TRBD1	TRBJ1-5	CASTPGTAREQPQHF	TGTGCCAGCACCCCTGGGACAGCCCGGGAGCAGCCCCAGCATTTT
TRBV7-6	-	-	TRBJ2-7	CASSLTGNYEQYF	TGTGCCAGCAGCTTGACAGGAAACTACGAGCAGTACTTC
TRBV11-2	-	-	TRBJ1-3	CASSLDRGNTIYF	TGTGCCAGCAGCTTAGACCGAGGAAACACCATATATTTT
TRBV6-5	-	-	TRBJ2-7	CASSFGQKNYEQYF	TGTGCCAGCAGTTTCGGGCAGAAAAACTACGAGCAGTACTTC
TRBV15	once	TRBD1	TRBJ1-2	CATSRRQGLGGYTF	TGTGCCACCAGCAGAAGACAGGGGTTGGGAGGCTACACCTTC
TRBV7-9	-	TRBD1	TRBJ2-1	CASSLDEGRGPGNEQFF	TGTGCCAGCAGCTTAGACGAGGGCAGGGGGCCGGGCAATGAGCAGTTCTTC
TRBV6-1	once	TRBD1	TRBJ1-1	CASSVSGSAGGLLNTEAFF	TGTGCCAGCAGTGTCTCGGGGTCGGCAGGGGGCTTACTGAACACTGAAGCTTTCTTT
TRBV11-3	-	TRBD1	TRBJ1-6	CASSVGHHRDSHSPLHF	TGTGCCAGCAGCGTAGGCCACCACCGGGACAGCCATTCGCCCCTCCACTTT